Listed below are T cell receptor beta chains from one sample, sequenced in a study of T cell changes during pregnancy in multiple sclerosis. Data came from immunoSEQ multiplex PCR; TCRdb stores just in-frame clones and leaves some out. The repertoire includes 78,000 or so clones, roughly 94% of them detected once, and about 2.8% sits in the top ten. The sample was peripheral blood, taken before pregnancy. Source of these receptors: a female donor with multiple sclerosis, enrolled in a pregnancy study. CDR3s include the opening cysteine and the closing phenylalanine or tryptophan. The D gene is left open where the match is weak. Clone size appears in some rows only: once, few, many, or a class for an expanded clone.

j_gene: TRBJ2-7; abundance: few; d_gene: NA; v_gene: TRBV5-1; CDR3nt: TGCGCCAGCAGCTTGACTAGTTTAGTATCGAGCTCCTACGAGCAGTACTTC; CDR3aa: CASSLTSLVSSSYEQYF
j_gene: TRBJ2-6; abundance: NA; d_gene: TRBD1; v_gene: TRBV18; CDR3nt: TGTGCCAGCTCACTAGATACAGGGGGCTCGGGAGCTGGGGCCAACGTCCTGACTTTC; CDR3aa: CASSLDTGGSGAGANVLTF
j_gene: TRBJ2-1; abundance: NA; d_gene: TRBD1; v_gene: TRBV27; CDR3nt: TGTGCCAGCTCCCGAGGGACAGGGAAAGCCAATGAGCAGTTCTTC; CDR3aa: CASSRGTGKANEQFF
j_gene: TRBJ2-6; abundance: NA; d_gene: TRBD2; v_gene: TRBV28; CDR3nt: TGTGCCAGCAGTTTAATAGCGGGACCCTCTGGGGCCAACGTCCTGACTTTC; CDR3aa: CASSLIAGPSGANVLTF
j_gene: TRBJ1-1; abundance: few; d_gene: NA; v_gene: TRBV28; CDR3nt: TGTGCCAGCAGGCCTCTTCTCGGTGAAGCTTTCTTT; CDR3aa: CASRPLLGEAFF
j_gene: TRBJ2-4; abundance: NA; d_gene: NA; v_gene: TRBV9; CDR3nt: TGTGCCAGCAGCGTATCTGGAGCTGCGGAAAACATTCAGTACTTC; CDR3aa: CASSVSGAAENIQYF
j_gene: TRBJ2-5; abundance: NA; d_gene: TRBD2; v_gene: TRBV19; CDR3nt: TGTGCCAGTAGTCTGGGAGGGAAAGCGGGGGAGACCCAGTACTTC; CDR3aa: CASSLGGKAGETQYF
j_gene: TRBJ2-2; abundance: NA; d_gene: NA; v_gene: TRBV10-3; CDR3nt: TGTGCCATCAGCCACAGGGACGAGAACACCGGGGAGCTGTTTTTT; CDR3aa: CAISHRDENTGELFF
j_gene: TRBJ2-7; abundance: once; d_gene: NA; v_gene: TRBV7-8; CDR3nt: TGTGCCAGCAGCCCACAGGGAAGCGAGCAGTACTTC; CDR3aa: CASSPQGSEQYF
j_gene: TRBJ2-2; abundance: NA; d_gene: TRBD1; v_gene: TRBV9; CDR3nt: TGTGCCAGCAGCCGACCACCGGGACAGGGGAACACCGGGGAGCTGTTTTTT; CDR3aa: CASSRPPGQGNTGELFF
j_gene: TRBJ2-7; abundance: NA; d_gene: TRBD1; v_gene: TRBV4-1; CDR3nt: TGCGCCAGCAGCCGGGCCCCCACAGGGGGCGCAGGCTACGAGCAGTACTTC; CDR3aa: CASSRAPTGGAGYEQYF
j_gene: TRBJ2-3; abundance: NA; d_gene: TRBD1; v_gene: TRBV27; CDR3nt: TGTGCCAGCAGTTTCTCCGGTTTAGGGACAGGGATATTCGATACGCAGTATTTT; CDR3aa: CASSFSGLGTGIFDTQYF
j_gene: TRBJ2-7; abundance: NA; d_gene: TRBD1; v_gene: TRBV6-1; CDR3nt: TGTGCCAGCAGACGCGGACAGGAGCGCTACGAGCAGTACTTC; CDR3aa: CASRRGQERYEQYF
j_gene: TRBJ1-4; abundance: once; d_gene: NA; v_gene: TRBV18; CDR3nt: TGTGCCAGCTCACCGGAAAGGGGCCCTGCTCCTAATGAAAAACTGTTTTTT; CDR3aa: CASSPERGPAPNEKLFF
j_gene: TRBJ2-7; abundance: NA; d_gene: NA; v_gene: TRBV7-8; CDR3nt: TGTGCCAGCAGCCCCCCGGCGGCTTACGAGCAGTACTTC; CDR3aa: CASSPPAAYEQYF
j_gene: TRBJ2-1; abundance: NA; d_gene: NA; v_gene: TRBV9; CDR3nt: TGTGCCAGCAGTAATGCTAGAAATGAGCAGTTCTTC; CDR3aa: CASSNARNEQFF
j_gene: TRBJ2-5; abundance: NA; d_gene: NA; v_gene: TRBV7-9; CDR3nt: TGTGCCAGCAGCTTAAGGAAAACAGGAGAGACCCAGTACTTC; CDR3aa: CASSLRKTGETQYF
j_gene: TRBJ1-4; abundance: NA; d_gene: NA; v_gene: TRBV2; CDR3nt: TGTGCCAGCAGTCGAACAGATGAAAAACTGTTTTTT; CDR3aa: CASSRTDEKLFF
j_gene: TRBJ2-3; abundance: NA; d_gene: TRBD1; v_gene: TRBV9; CDR3nt: TGTGCCAGCAGCGTAGACCCCTCAGGGGGCGTACAAGATACGCAGTATTTT; CDR3aa: CASSVDPSGGVQDTQYF
j_gene: TRBJ2-7; abundance: NA; d_gene: NA; v_gene: TRBV7-9; CDR3nt: TGTGCCAGCAGCGACAACTACGAGCAGTACTTC; CDR3aa: CASSDNYEQYF
j_gene: TRBJ2-7; abundance: NA; d_gene: TRBD2; v_gene: TRBV7-2; CDR3nt: TGTGCCAGCAGCTTGGGACTAGCGGGAGCCGACGAGCAGTACTTC; CDR3aa: CASSLGLAGADEQYF
j_gene: TRBJ2-2; abundance: NA; d_gene: NA; v_gene: TRBV29-1; CDR3nt: TGCAGCGTTGACAGGGACACCGGGGAGCTGTTTTTT; CDR3aa: CSVDRDTGELFF
j_gene: TRBJ1-5; abundance: NA; d_gene: NA; v_gene: TRBV7-8; CDR3nt: TGTGCCAGCAGCTCCTGGTCCGGAGATAGCAATCAGCCCCAGCATTTT; CDR3aa: CASSSWSGDSNQPQHF
j_gene: TRBJ2-1; abundance: NA; d_gene: NA; v_gene: TRBV19; CDR3nt: TGTGCCAGTAGTTCTCCGGGACTCAGCAATGAGCAGTTCTTC; CDR3aa: CASSSPGLSNEQFF
j_gene: TRBJ2-7; abundance: NA; d_gene: NA; v_gene: TRBV5-1; CDR3nt: TGCGCCAGCAGCTTGGGTCCGGGAGAGGACGAGCAGTACTTC; CDR3aa: CASSLGPGEDEQYF
j_gene: TRBJ2-7; abundance: NA; d_gene: TRBD2; v_gene: TRBV6-5; CDR3nt: TGTGCCAGCAGTGCTTGGACTAGTGGGTGGTACGAGCAGTACTTC; CDR3aa: CASSAWTSGWYEQYF
j_gene: TRBJ2-7; abundance: NA; d_gene: NA; v_gene: TRBV5-6; CDR3nt: TGTGCCAGCAGCTTGTTTGGGGGGTACGAGCAGTACTTC; CDR3aa: CASSLFGGYEQYF
j_gene: TRBJ2-3; abundance: NA; d_gene: TRBD2; v_gene: TRBV6-1; CDR3nt: TGTGCCAGCAGTCTGGGACTAGCGGGCACAGATACGCAGTATTTT; CDR3aa: CASSLGLAGTDTQYF
j_gene: TRBJ1-1; abundance: NA; d_gene: NA; v_gene: TRBV5-4; CDR3nt: TGTGCCAGCAGCCCAAAGGAGGGGCGTGAAGCTTTCTTT; CDR3aa: CASSPKEGREAFF
j_gene: TRBJ2-7; abundance: NA; d_gene: TRBD2; v_gene: TRBV5-6; CDR3nt: TGTGCCAGCAGCTTGGATAGCGGGAGATACGAGCAGTACTTC; CDR3aa: CASSLDSGRYEQYF
j_gene: TRBJ2-3; abundance: NA; d_gene: NA; v_gene: TRBV28; CDR3nt: TGTGCCAGCAGTTTAATCGGGTCAGATACGCAGTATTTT; CDR3aa: CASSLIGSDTQYF